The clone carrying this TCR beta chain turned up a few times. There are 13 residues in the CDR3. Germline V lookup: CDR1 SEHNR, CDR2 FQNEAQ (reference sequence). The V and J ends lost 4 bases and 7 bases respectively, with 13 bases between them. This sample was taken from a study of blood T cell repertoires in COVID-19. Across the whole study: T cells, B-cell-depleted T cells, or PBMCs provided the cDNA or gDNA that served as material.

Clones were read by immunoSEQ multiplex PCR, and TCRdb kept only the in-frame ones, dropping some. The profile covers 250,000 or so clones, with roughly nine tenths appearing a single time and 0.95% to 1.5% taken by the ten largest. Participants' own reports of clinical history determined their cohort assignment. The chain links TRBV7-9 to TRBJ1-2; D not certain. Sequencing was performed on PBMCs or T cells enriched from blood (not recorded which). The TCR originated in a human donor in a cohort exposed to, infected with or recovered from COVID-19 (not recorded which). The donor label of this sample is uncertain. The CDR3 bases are TGTGCCAGCAGCTCAGAGGCCGGCCGTGGCTACACCTTC. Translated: CASSSEAGRGYTF.